Listed below are T cell receptor beta chains from one sample, sequenced in a study of CD8 T cells in Susac syndrome. TCRdb reprocessed the immunoSEQ multiplex PCR reads with MiXCR, giving one entry per CDR3 protein. This table holds approximately 25,000 distinct CDR3 sequences, roughly 93% found once. Sequencing used CD8+ T cells from PBMCs. Source of these receptors: a human donor with Susac syndrome. CDR3s include the opening cysteine and the closing phenylalanine or tryptophan. Each record gives: clone size, D gene, V gene, J gene, CDR3 protein, CDR3 DNA. A D gene is named only where the DNA matches it firmly. Clone size appears in some rows only: once, few, many, or a class for an expanded clone.

-	-	TRBV27	TRBJ2-7	CASSLSWGYKVYEQYF	TGTGCCAGCAGTTTATCATGGGGGTATAAGGTCTACGAGCAGTACTTC
once	TRBD1	TRBV5-4	TRBJ2-2	CASKGAGRNTGELFF	TGTGCCAGCAAGGGGGCAGGAAGAAACACCGGGGAGCTGTTTTTT
-	-	TRBV5-6	TRBJ1-1	CASSLGQANTEAFF	TGTGCCAGCAGCTTGGGTCAGGCGAACACTGAAGCTTTCTTT
-	TRBD2	TRBV14	TRBJ2-3	CASSQVGRASTDTQYF	TGTGCCAGCAGCCAAGTCGGGAGGGCTAGCACAGATACGCAGTATTTT
once	-	TRBV7-2	TRBJ1-1	CASGRQDGRAFF	TGTGCCAGTGGAAGACAGGACGGTAGGGCTTTCTTT
-	TRBD1	TRBV30	TRBJ1-4	CAWAFGTGVREKLFF	TGTGCCTGGGCTTTCGGGACAGGGGTGAGAGAAAAACTGTTTTTT
-	-	TRBV20-1	TRBJ2-3	CSIRGTDTQYF	TGCAGTATCAGAGGCACAGATACGCAGTATTTT
-	-	TRBV7-2	TRBJ1-4	CASSFNLRAREKLFF	TGTGCCAGCAGCTTTAACCTCAGGGCTCGTGAAAAACTGTTTTTT
-	-	TRBV5-1	TRBJ2-7	CASSLSDGLTYEQYF	TGCGCCAGCAGCCTCTCGGACGGACTAACCTACGAGCAGTACTTC
-	-	TRBV28	TRBJ2-3	CASSLGGTSTDTQYF	TGTGCCAGCAGTTTAGGGGGAACTAGCACAGATACGCAGTATTTT
-	TRBD1	TRBV28	TRBJ2-1	CASSWDRVRDEQFF	TGTGCCAGCAGTTGGGACAGGGTCCGCGATGAGCAGTTCTTC
-	-	TRBV6-6	TRBJ1-1	CASSYSKEAGGTEAFF	TGTGCCAGCAGTTACTCGAAAGAGGCGGGGGGCACTGAAGCTTTCTTT
-	TRBD1	TRBV13	TRBJ2-7	CASSPSGQGIYEQYF	TGTGCCAGCAGTCCCTCAGGACAGGGTATTTACGAGCAGTACTTC
-	-	TRBV11-2	TRBJ2-7	CASSLDSYYEQYF	TGTGCCAGCAGCTTGGACAGCTACTACGAGCAGTACTTC
-	-	TRBV19	TRBJ2-1	CASSGGLQQFF	TGTGCCAGTAGTGGGGGACTTCAGCAGTTCTTC
-	TRBD2	TRBV2	TRBJ2-1	CAINVAGGIYNEQFF	TGTGCCATAAACGTAGCGGGGGGAATCTACAATGAGCAGTTCTTC
-	-	TRBV6-2/TRBV6-3	TRBJ2-5	CASSPWTTTETQYF	TGTGCCAGCAGTCCATGGACAACCACGGAGACCCAGTACTTC
-	-	TRBV7-2	TRBJ2-6	CASSFNPFRGRANVLTF	TGTGCCAGCAGCTTTAACCCCTTTCGGGGAAGGGCCAACGTCCTGACTTTC
-	TRBD1	TRBV28	TRBJ1-6	CASSLQGDNSPLHF	TGTGCCAGCAGCCTACAGGGGGATAATTCACCCCTCCACTTT
-	-	TRBV6-2/TRBV6-3	TRBJ2-3	CASSYSRGDTQYF	TGTGCCAGCAGTTACTCGAGAGGTGATACGCAGTATTTT
-	-	TRBV6-6	TRBJ1-2	CASSYAGGTYGYTF	TGTGCCAGCAGTTACGCGGGGGGGACCTATGGCTACACCTTC
few	-	TRBV25-1	TRBJ2-7	CASAVGGSNSEQYF	TGTGCCAGCGCGGTCGGGGGCTCTAACTCCGAGCAGTACTTC
-	-	TRBV5-6	TRBJ1-3	CASNSQGEAGNTIYF	TGTGCCAGCAACTCACAGGGAGAAGCTGGAAACACCATATATTTT
-	TRBD2	TRBV15	TRBJ2-5	CATSAPGLATETQYF	TGTGCCACCAGCGCTCCGGGACTAGCGACAGAGACCCAGTACTTC
-	TRBD1	TRBV27	TRBJ1-2	CASSLGSTGVNYGYTF	TGTGCCAGCAGTTTAGGTTCCACAGGGGTTAACTATGGCTACACCTTC
-	TRBD2	TRBV4-3	TRBJ2-7	CASSQELAPTYEQYF	TGCGCCAGCAGCCAAGAACTAGCGCCCACCTACGAGCAGTACTTC
-	-	TRBV5-4	TRBJ2-1	CASSLARGNEQFF	TGTGCCAGCAGCTTGGCTCGGGGCAATGAGCAGTTCTTC
once	-	TRBV7-6	TRBJ2-4	CASSLDGEAKNIQYF	TGTGCCAGCAGCTTAGACGGGGAAGCCAAAAACATTCAGTACTTC
-	-	TRBV7-9	TRBJ2-7	CASSFLGVAGLHEQYF	TGTGCCAGCAGCTTCCTAGGAGTGGCAGGGCTCCACGAGCAGTACTTC
-	TRBD1	TRBV20-1	TRBJ2-7	CSAKDRGRGSYEQYF	TGCAGTGCCAAGGACAGGGGGAGAGGGTCCTACGAGCAGTACTTC
-	-	TRBV7-9	TRBJ1-1	CASSPWEGSEAFF	TGTGCCAGCAGCCCGTGGGAGGGTTCCGAAGCTTTCTTT
-	-	TRBV5-6	TRBJ1-5	CASSLGTATSNQPQHF	TGTGCCAGCAGCTTGGGAACAGCCACCAGCAATCAGCCCCAGCATTTT
-	TRBD1	TRBV3-1	TRBJ1-2	CASSQTGSYGYTF	TGTGCCAGCAGCCAGACAGGGTCCTATGGCTACACCTTC
-	-	TRBV5-1	TRBJ1-2	CASSFGQYYGYTF	TGCGCCAGCAGCTTCGGACAATACTATGGCTACACCTTC
-	TRBD1	TRBV27	TRBJ2-3	CASSLMPGTGNTLITDTQYF	TGTGCCAGCAGTTTAATGCCCGGGACAGGGAATACCTTAATCACAGATACGCAGTATTTT